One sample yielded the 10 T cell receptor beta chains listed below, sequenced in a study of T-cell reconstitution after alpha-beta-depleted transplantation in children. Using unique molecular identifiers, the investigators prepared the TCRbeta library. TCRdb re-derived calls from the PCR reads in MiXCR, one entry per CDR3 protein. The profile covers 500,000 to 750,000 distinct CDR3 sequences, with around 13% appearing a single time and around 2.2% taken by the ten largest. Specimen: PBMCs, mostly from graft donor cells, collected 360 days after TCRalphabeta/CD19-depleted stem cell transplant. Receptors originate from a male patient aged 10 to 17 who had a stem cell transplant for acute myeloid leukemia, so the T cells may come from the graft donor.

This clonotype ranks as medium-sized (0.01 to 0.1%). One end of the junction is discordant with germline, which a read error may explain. CDR3 protein: CASSLGGNEQFF. The CDR3 nucleotides are TGTGCCAGCAGTTTAGGGGGCAATGAGCAGTTCTTC. The chain carries TRBV5-1 and TRBJ2-1; possibly TRBD1 for D (6 bases). The CDR3 sequence is 12 residues long. Per the germline V gene, CDR1 is SGHRS and CDR2 is YFSETQ.

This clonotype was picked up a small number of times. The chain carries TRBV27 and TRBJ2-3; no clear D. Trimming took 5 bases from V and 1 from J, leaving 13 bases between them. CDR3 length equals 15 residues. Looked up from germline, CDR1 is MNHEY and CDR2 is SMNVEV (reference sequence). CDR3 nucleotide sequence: TGTGCCAGCAGTCCCGTTCTAGGTGGCACAGATACGCAGTATTTT. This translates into CASSPVLGGTDTQYF.

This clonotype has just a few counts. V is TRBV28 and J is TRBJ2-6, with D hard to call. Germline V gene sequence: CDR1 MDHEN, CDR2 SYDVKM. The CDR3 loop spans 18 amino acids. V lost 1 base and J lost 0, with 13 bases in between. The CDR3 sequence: CASSLYTLKSSGANVLTF. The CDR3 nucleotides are TGTGCCAGCAGTTTATATACACTCAAGAGCTCTGGGGCCAACGTCCTGACTTTC.

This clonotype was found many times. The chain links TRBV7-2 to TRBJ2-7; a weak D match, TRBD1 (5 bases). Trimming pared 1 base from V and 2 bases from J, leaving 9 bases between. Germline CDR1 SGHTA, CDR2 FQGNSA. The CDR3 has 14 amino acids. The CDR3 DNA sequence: TGTGCCAGCAGCTTAGGGGGCCTAACCTACGAGCAGTACTTC. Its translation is CASSLGGLTYEQYF.

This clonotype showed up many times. CDR3 DNA sequence: TGTGCCAGCAGTTCTCTTACCACAGGGGCTAGCACAGATACGCAGTATTTT. Residues: CASSSLTTGASTDTQYF. The chain carries TRBV28 and TRBJ2-3, with TRBD1 matching over 7 bases. J gave up 0 bases and V 4 bases, and 10 bases lay outside the gene matches. The CDR3 has 17 residues. From germline, CDR1 is MDHEN and CDR2 SYDVKM.

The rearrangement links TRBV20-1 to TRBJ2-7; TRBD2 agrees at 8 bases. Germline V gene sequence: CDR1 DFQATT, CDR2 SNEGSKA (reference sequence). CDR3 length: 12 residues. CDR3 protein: CSAREGTREQYF. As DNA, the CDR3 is TGCAGCGCACGGGAGGGCACGCGGGAGCAGTACTTC.

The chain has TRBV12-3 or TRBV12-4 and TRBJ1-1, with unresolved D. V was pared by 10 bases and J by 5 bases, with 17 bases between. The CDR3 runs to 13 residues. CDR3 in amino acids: CATRSVKRTEAFF. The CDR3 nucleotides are TGTGCCACCAGATCCGTAAAGAGGACTGAAGCTTTCTTT.

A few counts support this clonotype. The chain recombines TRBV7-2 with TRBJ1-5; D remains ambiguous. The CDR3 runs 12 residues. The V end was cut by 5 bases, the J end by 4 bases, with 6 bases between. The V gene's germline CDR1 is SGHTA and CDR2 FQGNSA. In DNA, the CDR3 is TGTGCCAGCAGCGAGCGAAATCAGCCCCAGCATTTT. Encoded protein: CASSERNQPQHF.

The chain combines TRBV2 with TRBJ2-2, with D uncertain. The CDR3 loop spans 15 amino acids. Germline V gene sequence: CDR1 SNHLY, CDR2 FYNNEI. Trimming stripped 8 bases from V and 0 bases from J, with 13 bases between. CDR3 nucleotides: TGTGCCAGCGTCAGGACCACTCCGAACACCGGGGAGCTGTTTTTT. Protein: CASVRTTPNTGELFF.

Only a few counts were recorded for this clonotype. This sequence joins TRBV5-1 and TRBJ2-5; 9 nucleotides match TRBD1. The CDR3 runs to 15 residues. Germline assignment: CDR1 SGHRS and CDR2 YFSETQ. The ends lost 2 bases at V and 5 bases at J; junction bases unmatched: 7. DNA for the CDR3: TGCGCCAGCAGCTTTGGGACAGGGTTTGAGGAGACCCAGTACTTC. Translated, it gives CASSFGTGFEETQYF.